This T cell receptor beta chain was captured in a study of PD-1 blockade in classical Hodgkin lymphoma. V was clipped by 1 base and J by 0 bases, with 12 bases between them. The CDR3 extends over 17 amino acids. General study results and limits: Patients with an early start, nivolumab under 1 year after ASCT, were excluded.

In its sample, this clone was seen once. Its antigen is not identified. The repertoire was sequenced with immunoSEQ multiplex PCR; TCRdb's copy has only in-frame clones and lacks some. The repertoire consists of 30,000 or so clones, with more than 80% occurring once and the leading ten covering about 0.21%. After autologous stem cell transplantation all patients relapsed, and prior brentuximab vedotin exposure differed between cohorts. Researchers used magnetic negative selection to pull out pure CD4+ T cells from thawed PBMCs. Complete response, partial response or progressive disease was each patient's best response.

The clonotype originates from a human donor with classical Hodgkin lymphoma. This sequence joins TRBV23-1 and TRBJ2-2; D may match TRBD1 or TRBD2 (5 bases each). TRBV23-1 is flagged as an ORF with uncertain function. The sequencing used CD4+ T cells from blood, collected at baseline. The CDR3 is CASSQWCGGPNTGELFF. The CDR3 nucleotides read TGCGCCAGCAGTCAATGGTGTGGGGGACCGAACACCGGGGAGCTGTTTTTT.